These 25 T cell receptor beta chains originate from one sample sequenced in a study of STAT5B mutations in CD4+ large granular lymphocyte leukemia. Libraries were prepared by immunoSEQ multiplex PCR; TCRdb keeps only in-frame clonotypes and omits some of them. The data hold almost 30,000 clones, with roughly 84% observed a single time. The sequencing sample was made of CD4+ T cells from blood buffy coats. These receptors all come from a human donor in good health.

V and J are TRBV18 and TRBJ2-3; D unclear. This CDR3 is built from 14 residues. With 1 base removed from V and 6 bases from J, the gap between germline ends came to 11 bases. Germline assignment: CDR1 KGHSH and CDR2 LQKENI. CDR3 sequence reads: CASSPLVPTDTQYF. The CDR3 nucleotides are TGTGCCAGCTCACCACTAGTCCCTACGGATACGCAGTATTTT.

This clone came up a few times. The genes are TRBV9 and TRBJ1-1, with unresolved D. This CDR3 has 14 amino acids. CDR1 is SGDLS, CDR2 YYNGEE, per germline. V was clipped by 0 bases and J by 5 bases, with 11 bases between them. The DNA for the CDR3 is TGTGCCAGCAGCGTAGCCGAATATGGGACTGAAGCTTTCTTT. Residues: CASSVAEYGTEAFF.

This chain joins TRBV4-1 and TRBJ1-3; D possibly corresponds to TRBD1 (6 bases). The germline gives CDR1 MGHRA, CDR2 YSYEKL. The V end was cut by 0 bases, the J end by 4 bases, with 16 bases between. This CDR3 spans 17 amino acids. The CDR3 nucleotides are TGCGCCAGCAGCCAAGATCCTGGGGGGGGCTTCGGAAACACCATATATTTT. Translating it yields CASSQDPGGGFGNTIYF.

The chain couples TRBV28 to TRBJ2-3; the D is unclear. This CDR3 has 14 residues. The V end lost 4 bases, the J end lost 0 bases, and 8 bases lay between the germline ends. Germline CDR1 MDHEN, CDR2 SYDVKM. The CDR3 loop reads CASSSWVSTDTQYF. The CDR3 nucleotides are TGTGCCAGCAGTTCCTGGGTCAGCACAGATACGCAGTATTTT.

The chain uses TRBV19 and TRBJ2-3, with 7 bases identical to TRBD2. The V gene end was trimmed by 4 bases and the J gene end by 3 bases; junction bases not matched to a gene: 10. This CDR3 contains 16 residues. Germline CDR1 LNHDA, CDR2 SQIVND (reference sequence). The CDR3 loop reads CASSTVRGGPTDTQYF. The CDR3 nucleotides are TGTGCCAGTAGTACAGTCCGCGGGGGACCGACAGATACGCAGTATTTT.

The CDR3 nucleotides read TGCAGCGGTGGTCCTAGCGGGGGGGACAATGAGCAGTTCTTC. Residues: CSGGPSGGDNEQFF. The V call is TRBV29-1, the J call TRBJ2-1, with 12 bases identical to TRBD2. Per germline, CDR1 SQVTM and CDR2 ANQGSEA. The junction had 6 bases not matched to a gene; V was cut back by 7 bases and J by 5 bases. This CDR3 has 14 residues.

The chain uses TRBV18 and TRBJ2-1; D may be TRBD2 (5 bases). With 3 bases removed from V and 2 bases from J, the gap between germline ends came to 8 bases. CDR1 and CDR2 (germline): KGHSH, LQKENI. CDR3 length: 14 amino acids. The CDR3 spells CASSPSDPYNEQFF. In DNA, the CDR3 is TGTGCCAGCTCACCTAGCGATCCCTACAATGAGCAGTTCTTC.

Written as DNA, the CDR3 is TGTGCCAGTAGTATCGCAACAAATTATGGCTACACCTTC. It encodes CASSIATNYGYTF. The chain joins TRBV19 to TRBJ1-2; D ambiguous. Germline assignment: CDR1 LNHDA and CDR2 SQIVND (reference sequence). V lost 3 bases and J lost 5, with 10 bases in between. The CDR3 loop spans 13 amino acids. Supplemented by reference TRBV19 and TRBJ1-2, the full variable domain reads DGGITQSPKYLFRKEGQNVTLSCEQNLNHDAMYWYRQDPGQGLRLIYYSQIVNDFQKGDIAEGYSVSREKKESFPLTVTSAQKNPTAFYLCASSIATNYGYTFGSGTRLTVV.

The CDR3 nucleotides read TGTGCCAGCAGTTCGACAGTCTCCAATCAGCCCCAGCATTTT. It yields the protein CASSSTVSNQPQHF. The V call is TRBV6-1, the J call TRBJ1-5; TRBD1 might be the D (5 bases). The V gene's germline CDR1 is MNHNS and CDR2 SASEGT. V gave up 5 bases and J gave up 3 bases, with 11 bases separating them. The CDR3 is made up of 14 amino acids.

The chain uses TRBV2 and TRBJ2-5, with D possibly being TRBD1 or TRBD2 (5 bases each). The CDR3 covers 16 residues. Germline V gives CDR1 SNHLY, CDR2 FYNNEI. Trimming took 6 bases from V and 5 from J, leaving 22 bases between them. CDR3 in amino acids: CASRSLGTEVGETQYF. The CDR3 DNA is TGTGCCAGCAGATCTCTGGGGACGGAGGTTGGGGAGACCCAGTACTTC.

This chain uses TRBV7-2 with TRBJ1-2; no firm D call. V gave up 1 base and J gave up 6 bases, with 9 bases separating them. The CDR3 loop spans 13 amino acids. Germline lookup yields CDR1 SGHTA and CDR2 FQGNSA. The CDR3, as DNA: TGTGCCAGCAGCTTAGTGACGGGAGATGGCTACACCTTC. Protein sequence: CASSLVTGDGYTF.

The genes are TRBV6-1 and TRBJ1-4; D remains unclear. Germline CDR1 and CDR2: MNHNS and SASEGT. V was trimmed by 2 bases and J by 5 bases, leaving 6 bases between them. This CDR3 contains 13 residues. This CDR3 reads CASSELANEKLFF. CDR3 DNA sequence: TGTGCCAGCAGTGAATTAGCGAATGAAAAACTGTTTTTT.

This chain links TRBV18 with TRBJ1-5; TRBD1 matches 8 bases. V trimming: 6 bases; J trimming: 2 bases; junction bases outside the gene matches: 9. The CDR3 spans 16 residues. Germline CDR1 is KGHSH and CDR2 is LQKENI. The CDR3 spells CASSESTGVGNQPQHF. CDR3 in DNA: TGTGCCAGCTCGGAGTCGACAGGGGTCGGCAATCAGCCCCAGCATTTT.

The rearrangement joins TRBV27 to TRBJ1-3; tentative D call: TRBD1 (5 bases). V was cut by 2 bases and J by 2 bases, with 7 bases left in between. The length of the CDR3 is 14 residues. Germline V CDR1 and CDR2: MNHEY, SMNVEV (reference sequence). CDR3 coding DNA: TGTGCCAGCAGTTTAATAGGGGCTGGAAACACCATATATTTT. Protein: CASSLIGAGNTIYF.

This chain connects TRBV15 to TRBJ2-7; the D is unclear. CDR3 length equals 13 residues. In germline, CDR1 is LNHNV, CDR2 YYDKDF (reference sequence). The V end was cut by 1 base, the J end by 7 bases, with 11 bases between. Here the CDR3 reads CATSRGGIGEQYV. Written as DNA, the CDR3 is TGTGCCACCAGCAGAGGCGGCATCGGGGAGCAGTACGTC.

V is TRBV11-1 and J is TRBJ1-4; D not resolved. The CDR3 has 13 amino acids. V lost 2 bases and J lost 4, with 5 bases in between. Germline V gene data show CDR1 as SGHAT and CDR2 as FQDESV (reference sequence). This CDR3 is CASSLRDNEKLFF. The CDR3 coding sequence is TGTGCCAGCAGCTTACGGGATAATGAAAAACTGTTTTTT.

The chain links TRBV29-1 to TRBJ1-4, with 9 nucleotides matching TRBD1. Germline CDR1 is SQVTM and CDR2 is ANQGSEA. The ends lost 7 bases at V and 4 bases at J; junction bases unmatched: 4. This CDR3 has 13 amino acids. In DNA form, the CDR3 reads TGCAGCGGTGGACAGGGGAATAATGAAAAACTGTTTTTT. Protein: CSGGQGNNEKLFF.

Only one count was recorded for this clone. This chain connects TRBV7-2 to TRBJ1-3; 9 positions agree with TRBD1. The CDR3 extends over 15 amino acids. V dropped 11 bases and J dropped 4; count of bases not matched to a gene: 12. The germline gives CDR1 SGHTA, CDR2 FQGNSA. In nucleotides, the CDR3 is TGTGCCTTTAGCTACACAGGGGGCTCAGGAAACACCATATATTTT. Its protein is CAFSYTGGSGNTIYF.

V and J are TRBV18 and TRBJ1-1; 7 nucleotides align to TRBD1. The CDR3 totals 17 residues. The J segment lost 0 bases and the V segment lost 0 bases, leaving 7 bases of the junction unmatched. The V gene's germline CDR1 is KGHSH and CDR2 LQKENI. CDR3 nucleotides: TGTGCCAGCTCACCACCACGACAGGGCGGGGTGAACACTGAAGCTTTCTTT. Protein product: CASSPPRQGGVNTEAFF.

This clone was counted a few times. This chain joins TRBV5-1 and TRBJ2-7; no definite D call. Trimming took off 2 bases at V and 0 bases at J, with 6 bases between the two ends. The CDR3 contains 13 residues. Germline CDR1 SGHRS, CDR2 YFSETQ. CDR3 nucleotide sequence: TGCGCCAGCAGCTTAACCCTCTCCTACGAGCAGTACTTC. Its translation is CASSLTLSYEQYF.

The chain combines TRBV4-3 with TRBJ2-3; D is ambiguous. The CDR3 is 15 amino acids. Germline V gene lookup returns CDR1 LGHNA and CDR2 YSLEER. Trimming cost V 2 bases and J 2 bases, with 11 bases left between them. The CDR3 loop reads CASSQSLTVTDTQYF. The CDR3, as DNA: TGCGCCAGCAGCCAATCTCTGACTGTCACAGATACGCAGTATTTT.

The J gene is TRBJ1-1, the V gene TRBV29-1, with D possibly matching TRBD1 (6 bases). Between the trimmed V and J ends, which lost 5 bases and 9 bases, there was a span of 22 bases. CDR1 is SQVTM, CDR2 ANQGSEA, per germline. The CDR3 runs to 14 residues. Here the CDR3 reads CSVLGKAGAGKAFF. The CDR3 bases are TGCAGCGTTCTAGGAAAGGCAGGGGCGGGTAAAGCTTTCTTT.

In the case of this clone: Other DNA sequences in the sample encode the same CDR3. The chain has TRBV18 and TRBJ2-5; D gene unclear. CDR3 length: 11 amino acids. Per the germline V gene, CDR1 is KGHSH and CDR2 is LQKENI. Between the trimmed V and J ends, which lost 2 bases and 4 bases, there was a span of 2 bases. This chain's CDR3 is CASSPGETQYF. The CDR3 region has the DNA TGTGCCAGCTCACCAGGAGAGACCCAGTACTTC.

J is TRBJ2-3 and V is TRBV4-1; 8 positions agree with TRBD1. J was trimmed by 2 bases and V by 4 bases; bases with no gene match: 5. Germline CDR1 and CDR2: MGHRA and YSYEKL. The CDR3 covers 15 residues. CDR3 bases: TGCGCCAGCAGCCCCCGGACAGGGTCCACAGATACGCAGTATTTT. Encoded protein: CASSPRTGSTDTQYF.

This clone was counted only a few times. This CDR3 is CASSSDHGGAQYF. The CDR3 nucleotides read TGTGCCAGCAGCTCGGATCACGGAGGAGCCCAGTACTTC. The chain combines TRBV7-2 with TRBJ2-5, with D tentatively TRBD2 (5 bases). With 4 bases removed from V and 9 bases from J, the gap between germline ends came to 15 bases. In germline, CDR1 is SGHTA, CDR2 FQGNSA. The CDR3 consists of 13 residues.